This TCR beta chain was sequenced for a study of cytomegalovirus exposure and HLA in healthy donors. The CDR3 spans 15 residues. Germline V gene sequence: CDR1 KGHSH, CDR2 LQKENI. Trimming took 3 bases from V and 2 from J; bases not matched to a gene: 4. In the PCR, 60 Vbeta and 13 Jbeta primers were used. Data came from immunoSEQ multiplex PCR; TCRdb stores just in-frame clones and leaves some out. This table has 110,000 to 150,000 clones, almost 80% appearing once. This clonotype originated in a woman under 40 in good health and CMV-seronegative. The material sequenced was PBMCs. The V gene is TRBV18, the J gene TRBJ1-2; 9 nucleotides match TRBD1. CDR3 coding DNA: TGTGCCAGCTCACCGGGCGGGACAGGGAACTATGGCTACACCTTC. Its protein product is CASSPGGTGNYGYTF.